This TCR beta chain appears in the sequencing data of a study of massively parallel sequencing of T cell beta chains (dated by TCRdb to between 2009 and 2010). Notes on the research overall: Human TCR beta CDR3 diversity in peripheral blood was profiled using 5'-RACE, Illumina short-read sequencing and a dedicated short-read assembly strategy. The research as a whole found: TRBV usage was found to range from around 0.0099% for TRBV17 to roughly 25% for TRBV20-1, and TRBJ usage was found to range from 1.5% to 2% for TRBJ2-6 to 15% to 20% for TRBJ2-1. A single sequence read supported most clonotypes (about three fifths of the roughly 34,000), and this single-read support could in principle inflate apparent diversity. Since the RNA was pooled from many donors, the results capture clonotype abundance averaged across the population rather than the repertoire of any individual. Among approximately 35,000 distinct clonotypes, single-copy clonotypes made up roughly 68% of clonotypes but only about 19% of assemblies. CDR3 beta length ranged from 21 to 81 nucleotides, peaking at 45 nucleotides. Only 22,704 (roughly 70%) of the clonotypes could be assigned a unique TRBV gene. Preferential PCR amplification of some TRBV and TRBJ sequences may have skewed the reported gene usage frequencies. In subsampling, clonotype counts increased linearly with read number, which indicated that sequencing depth was far from saturation.

Per the germline V gene, SGHAT is the CDR1 and FQNNGV is the CDR2. V lost 5 bases and J lost 3 bases; the stretch between them is 8 bases long. The CDR3 runs 12 amino acids, cysteine and valine included. The sequence is cut down to CDR3 DNA, 36 bases in frame from base 1. This sample was sequenced with an Illumina Genome Analyzer II. A RACE product of about 520 bp was obtained after two rounds of nested PCR with TRBC1/TRBC2-specific primers and was gel-purified. First-strand cDNA was synthesized with a TRBC-specific primer plus a template-switching oligonucleotide, by which a 5' anchor for RACE was provided. Because the RACE amplicon was too long for direct short-read sequencing, the RACE amplicon was concatemerized by ligation and sheared by sonication. PAGE was used to isolate a size fraction of 100 to 300 bp, and that fraction then underwent shotgun sequencing on the Illumina platform. In separate sequencing runs on an Illumina GAII, 18.8 million 36-nt reads and 21.7 million 50-nt single-end reads were generated. As for how the authors treated the data: Assembly of the approximately 41 million pooled reads was done with iSSAKE, using the parameters -m 15, -o 2 and -r 0.7. De novo CDR3 beta assemblies were seeded by reads aligning to the ends of Ensembl TRBV gene predictions that carried unmatched junctional bases. Rather than raw read depth, the number of matching assembled contigs was used to estimate clonotype abundance. After about 2,100 (roughly 6%) of the assembled clonotypes were removed for having in-frame stop codons, approximately 34,000 productive clonotypes remained. Of the 310 or so unique TCR sequences obtained by Sanger sequencing of cloned RACE products, approximately 67% were also present in the Illumina assembly. The raw public reads went through TCRdb reprocessing: fastp at Q25, MiXCR clone calling, in-frame beta chains kept. CDR3 protein duplicates are merged, each entry listing the most common genes and DNA. These V and J calls derive from TCRdb rather than the authors' analysis. A total of 4,300 or so distinct CDR3 sequences appear in this sample, 35% to 40% of them only once. The top ten hold just under 3% of the sample.

With respect to this clonotype: The antigen this receptor binds is unknown. There are no base qualities to consult, and no much larger clone falls within one base.

The donor pool was composed of approximately 380 males and 150 to 200 females, all aged roughly 18 to 40 years. Peripheral leukocyte polyA+ RNA was isolated from approximately 150 liters of pooled peripheral blood. The starting material was a commercial mRNA preparation from normal human peripheral blood leukocytes pooled from 550 to 600 individuals. The sequenced material came from commercial RNA from peripheral blood pooled from many donors. The chain couples TRBV11-2 to TRBJ2-7, with no confident D gene call. This receptor was taken from a pool of human donors in good health; the sample was commercial RNA pooled from many donors. The encoded CDR3 is CASSPGGYEQYV. The DNA is as follows: TGTGCCAGCAGCCCAGGTGGCTACGAGCAGTACGTC.